Reported below is one T cell receptor beta chain. The sample belongs to a study of technical replicates of blood from a handful of donors. The method was immunoSEQ multiplex PCR; TCRdb's version includes in-frame clones alone and lacks a portion of them. The table has 55,000 to 75,000 clones, 70% to 90% seen once. Germline-derived CDR1 and CDR2 are SEHNR and FQNEAQ (reference sequence). The CDR3 is made up of 15 amino acids. V lost 0 bases, J lost 9 bases, and 15 bases lay in between. Material for sequencing was PBMCs. This receptor was identified in a human donor in good health. Some clones in this sample may be carry-over from other donors' samples. The gene calls are TRBV7-9 and TRBJ1-5, with D perhaps matching TRBD1 (5 bases). CDR3 amino acids: CASSLARQGSSPQHF. For the CDR3, the DNA is TGTGCCAGCAGCTTAGCGCGGCAGGGTTCATCGCCCCAGCATTTT.